This T cell receptor beta chain was identified during a study of cytomegalovirus exposure and HLA in healthy donors. PCR employed 60 Vbeta and 13 Jbeta primers. The assay was immunoSEQ multiplex PCR, and TCRdb's table has in-frame clones only and misses some. This specimen shows more than 90,000 clones; the ten leading clones hold 3.7%. The length of the CDR3 is 16 residues. J gave up 8 bases and V 4 bases, and 16 bases lay outside the gene matches. Germline V lookup: CDR1 SGHDT, CDR2 YYEEEE. Findings and caveats of the study: A highly shared variant cluster was judged a likely technical artifact. An analysis that came later showed most CMV-associated TCR beta chains appearing HLA-restricted. Some V segments (TRBV6-2 and TRBV6-3 among them) were excluded as indistinguishable. The number of N-insertions in an Asian-associated ancestry cluster was reportedly below the roughly 700-donor mean in a later analysis.

Of note for this clone: What it binds is not known.

V is TRBV5-6 and J is TRBJ1-2, with 8 nucleotides matching TRBD1. The source of this sequence is a man aged 30 to 39 in good health and CMV-seronegative. Sequencing was carried out using PBMCs. DNA for the CDR3: TGTGCCAGCAGCGAGGGGACAGGAGGATCTCTATGGGGCTACACCTTC. It yields the protein CASSEGTGGSLWGYTF.